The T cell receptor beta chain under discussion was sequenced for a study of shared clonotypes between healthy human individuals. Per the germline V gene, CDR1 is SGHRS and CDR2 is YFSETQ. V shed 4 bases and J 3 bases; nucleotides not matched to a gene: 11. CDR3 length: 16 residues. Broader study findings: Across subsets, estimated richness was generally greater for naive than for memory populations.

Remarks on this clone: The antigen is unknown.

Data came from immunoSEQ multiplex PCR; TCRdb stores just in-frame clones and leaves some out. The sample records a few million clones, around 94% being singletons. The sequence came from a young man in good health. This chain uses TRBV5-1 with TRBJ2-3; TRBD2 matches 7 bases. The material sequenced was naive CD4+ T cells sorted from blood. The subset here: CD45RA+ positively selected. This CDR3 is CASSPPPSGVTDTQYF. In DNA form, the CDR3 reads TGCGCCAGCAGCCCCCCTCCGAGCGGGGTTACAGATACGCAGTATTTT.